This T cell receptor beta chain emerged from a study of response to subunit inactivated influenza vaccine. Findings of the study overall: It was suggested by the authors that few new T cells are recruited by each seasonal influenza vaccination.

To note about this clonotype: Its antigen is unidentified.

One entry per CDR3 protein results from TCRdb running MiXCR on the RT-PCR reads. The sample lists almost 600,000 distinct CDR3 sequences, 12% to 15% occurring once. The clonotype originates from a man aged 50-59 years who received an inactivated influenza vaccine. Source: PBMCs from blood, taken about 11 days after vaccination.

The CDR3 nucleotides are TGTGCCAGCATGTCGGGGATTAGCACAGATACGCAGTATTTT. It translates to CASMSGISTDTQYF. The genes are TRBV14 and TRBJ2-3; D may be TRBD2 (5 bases). Looked up from germline, CDR1 is SGHDN and CDR2 is FVKESK. Trimming shortened V by 7 bases and J by 0 bases, and 11 bases separated the two germline ends. The CDR3 sequence is 14 residues long.